The rows below give T cell receptor beta chains drawn from one sample of a study of T-cell reconstitution after alpha-beta-depleted transplantation in children. TCRdb independently ran MiXCR on the PCR reads; one entry per CDR3 protein. The sample carries fewer than 450,000 distinct CDR3 sequences, roughly 17% recorded once. Sequenced material: PBMCs, mostly from graft donor cells, taken 360 days after TCRalphabeta/CD19-depleted stem cell transplant. The receptor source for this set is a male patient between 2 and 10 years old who had a stem cell transplant for acute lymphoblastic leukemia, so the T cells may come from the graft donor. CDR3s include the opening cysteine and the closing phenylalanine or tryptophan. The D gene is left open where the match is weak. Clone size, where shown, is once, few, many, or a class for clones that have expanded.

v_call	j_call	d_call	clone_size	cdr3_nt	cdr3_aa
TRBV4-3	TRBJ2-6	TRBD1	-	TGCGCCAGCAGCCCCACAGGGGTTTGGGACTCTGGGGCCAACGTCCTGACTTTC	CASSPTGVWDSGANVLTF
TRBV5-1	TRBJ2-5	-	many	TGCGCCAGCAGTGGGGGAAAGGCCCCGGGAAGAGAGACCCAGTACTTC	CASSGGKAPGRETQYF
TRBV29-1	TRBJ2-1	TRBD2	-	TGCAGCGTTGGAGGACTAGCGTTCTACAATGAGCAGTTCTTC	CSVGGLAFYNEQFF
TRBV12-3/TRBV12-4	TRBJ1-5	-	-	TGTGCCAGCAGATCAACAGGGAGCCCGGGTCAGCCCCAGCATTTT	CASRSTGSPGQPQHF
TRBV6-2/TRBV6-3	TRBJ2-5	-	few	TGTGCCAGCAGTTGGGACCGCCGTGTTGGGACCCAGTACTTC	CASSWDRRVGTQYF
TRBV10-3	TRBJ2-7	TRBD1	few	TGTGCCGTACAAGAGGACAGGGGATCCTCCTACGAGCAGTACTTC	CAVQEDRGSSYEQYF
TRBV4-1	TRBJ1-4	-	few	TGCGCCAGCAGCCCCAGGGCGAGGCAGGAAGGTGAAAAACTGTTTTTT	CASSPRARQEGEKLFF
TRBV20-1	TRBJ2-1	-	-	TGCAGTGCTAGGGGTGGACTGACGAGCTCCTACAATGAGCAGTTCTTC	CSARGGLTSSYNEQFF
TRBV6-6	TRBJ2-5	-	many	TGTGCCAGCAGTTACGGGAGGGAGACCCAGTACTTC	CASSYGRETQYF
TRBV10-3	TRBJ1-2	-	few	TGTGCCATCACCAATAACTATGGCTACACCTTC	CAITNNYGYTF
TRBV12-3/TRBV12-4	TRBJ2-7	TRBD2	few	TGTGCCAGCAGCCGGACCGGCGGGAGACGCTCCTACGAGCAGTACTTC	CASSRTGGRRSYEQYF
TRBV20-1	TRBJ2-1	TRBD2	-	TGCAGTGCTACGCGTCCCGGGAGGGCTAATGAGCAGTTCTTC	CSATRPGRANEQFF
TRBV9	TRBJ2-5	-	few	TGTGCCAGCAGCGTTTCCCCGGTGGAGACCCAGTACTTC	CASSVSPVETQYF
TRBV13	TRBJ2-1	TRBD2	few	TGTGCCAGCAGCTTCCGGACTAGCGGGATTCTGGAGCAGTTCTTC	CASSFRTSGILEQFF
TRBV20-1	TRBJ2-7	-	-	TGCAGTGCTAGAGATGTGGGGGGACTTCCCAACTACGAGCAGTACTTC	CSARDVGGLPNYEQYF